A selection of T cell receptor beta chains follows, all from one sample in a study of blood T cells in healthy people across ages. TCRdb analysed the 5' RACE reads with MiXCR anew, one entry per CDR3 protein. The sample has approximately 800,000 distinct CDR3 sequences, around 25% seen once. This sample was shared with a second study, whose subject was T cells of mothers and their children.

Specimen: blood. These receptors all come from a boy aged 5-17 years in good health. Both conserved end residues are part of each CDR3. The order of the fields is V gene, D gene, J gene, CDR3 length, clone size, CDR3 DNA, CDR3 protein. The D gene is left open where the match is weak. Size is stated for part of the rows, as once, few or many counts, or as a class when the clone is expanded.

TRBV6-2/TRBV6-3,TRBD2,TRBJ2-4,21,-,TGTGCCAGCAGTTATTACCCAAGAGGACTAGCGGGGACAAGAGCCAAAAACATTCAGTACTTC,CASSYYPRGLAGTRAKNIQYF
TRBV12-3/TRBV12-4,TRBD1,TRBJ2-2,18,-,TGTGCCAGCAGCTGGGGACCGGGACAGAGATCGTACACCGGGGAGCTGTTTTTT,CASSWGPGQRSYTGELFF
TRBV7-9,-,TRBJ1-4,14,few,TGTGCCAGCAGCTTAATGGCAGAGAATGAAAAACTGTTTTTT,CASSLMAENEKLFF
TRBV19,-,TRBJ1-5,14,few,TGTGCCAGTAGTATAGGTGGAACCAATCAGCCCCAGCATTTT,CASSIGGTNQPQHF
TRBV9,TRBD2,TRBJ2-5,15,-,TGTGCCAGCAGCGTAGATGGGACTAGCGATGAGACCCAGTACTTC,CASSVDGTSDETQYF
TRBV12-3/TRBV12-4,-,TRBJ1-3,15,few,TGTGCCAGCAGAAAACAGGGAAACTCTGGAAACGCCATATATTTT,CASRKQGNSGNAIYF
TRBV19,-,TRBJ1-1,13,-,TGTGCCAGTAGCCCATACGGGGAAACTGAAGCTTTCTTT,CASSPYGETEAFF
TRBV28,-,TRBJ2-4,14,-,TGTGCCAGCACCGCGGGTATTCCCAAAAACATTCAGTACTTC,CASTAGIPKNIQYF
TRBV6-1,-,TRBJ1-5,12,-,TGTGCCAGCAGTGACTGGAATCTTCCCCAGCATTTT,CASSDWNLPQHF
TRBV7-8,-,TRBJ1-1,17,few,TGTGCCAGCAGCTTCAAGGGGGATATACTCATGAACACTGAAGCTTTCTTT,CASSFKGDILMNTEAFF
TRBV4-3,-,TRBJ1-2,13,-,TGCGCCAGCAGCCAAGATATAAGCTATGGCTACACCTTC,CASSQDISYGYTF
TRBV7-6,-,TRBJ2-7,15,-,TGTGCCAGCAGCTTCTCGGGTATCGACTCCTACGAGCAGTACTTC,CASSFSGIDSYEQYF
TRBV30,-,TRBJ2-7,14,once,TGTGCCTTTCGGGACGCCGGATCAACCTACGAGCAGTACTTC,CAFRDAGSTYEQYF
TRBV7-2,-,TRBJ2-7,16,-,TGTGCCAGCAGCCCCTATGGGGTAGCTGGACCTTCTGAGCAGTACTTC,CASSPYGVAGPSEQYF
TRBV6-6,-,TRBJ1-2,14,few,TGTGCCAGCAGCCTCGAAGACTACAACCATGGCTACACCTTC,CASSLEDYNHGYTF
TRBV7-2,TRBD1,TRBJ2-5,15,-,TGTGCCAGCAGCCTAGGACAGGGGAAGCCAGAGACCCAGTACTTC,CASSLGQGKPETQYF
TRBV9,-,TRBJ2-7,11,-,TGTGCCAGCAGCGTGGGAATCGAGCAGTACTTC,CASSVGIEQYF
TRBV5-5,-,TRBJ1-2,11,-,TGTGCCAGCAGCTTCCCGGCAGGCTACACCTTC,CASSFPAGYTF
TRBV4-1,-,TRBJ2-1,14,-,TGCGCCAGCAGCCAAGATCCCGATCAGAATGAGCAGTTCTTC,CASSQDPDQNEQFF
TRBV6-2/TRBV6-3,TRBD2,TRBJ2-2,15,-,TGTGCCAGCAGTTATCTAGCGGATATAACCGGGGAGCTGTTTTTT,CASSYLADITGELFF
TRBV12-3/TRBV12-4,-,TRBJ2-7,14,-,TGTGCCAGCAGTCTCTTCGGGGGACTCTACGAGCAGTACTTC,CASSLFGGLYEQYF
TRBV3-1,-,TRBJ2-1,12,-,TGTGCCAGCAGCCCCAGTCCCAGTGAGCAGTTCTTC,CASSPSPSEQFF
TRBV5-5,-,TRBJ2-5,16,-,TGTGCCAGCAGCCTCGCGCCCGGACGTATGCAAGAGACCCAGTACTTC,CASSLAPGRMQETQYF
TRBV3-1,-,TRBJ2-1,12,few,TGTGCCAGCAGCCTAAACCTACTAGAGCAGTTCTTC,CASSLNLLEQFF
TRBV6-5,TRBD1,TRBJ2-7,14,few,TGTGCCAGCAGCCTCAGACAGGGAATGTACGAGCAGTACTTC,CASSLRQGMYEQYF
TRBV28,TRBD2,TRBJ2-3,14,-,TGTGCCAGCAGCACGGGACTACGCACAGATACGCAGTATTTT,CASSTGLRTDTQYF
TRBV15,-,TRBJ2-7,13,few,TGTGCCACCGGCCACGGGAGCTCCTACGAGCAGTACTTC,CATGHGSSYEQYF
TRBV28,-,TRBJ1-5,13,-,TGTGCCAGCAGTTTAATCGTTGATCGGCCCCAGCATTTT,CASSLIVDRPQHF
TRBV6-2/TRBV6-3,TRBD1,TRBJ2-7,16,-,TGTGCCAGCAGTTACTTCGGGACAGGGCCTCCCTACGAGCAGTACTTC,CASSYFGTGPPYEQYF
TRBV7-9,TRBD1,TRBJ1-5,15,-,TGTGCCAGCAGTCGACAGGGGGACCTCAATCAGCCCCAGCATTTT,CASSRQGDLNQPQHF
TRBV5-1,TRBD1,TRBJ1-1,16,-,TGCGCCAGCAGCTCGGACACAGGGGGCGCGTACACTGAAGCTTTCTTT,CASSSDTGGAYTEAFF
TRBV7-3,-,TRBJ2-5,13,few,TGTGCCAGCAGCTTGACTACCCAAGAGACCCAGTACTTC,CASSLTTQETQYF
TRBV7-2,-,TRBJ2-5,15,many,TGTGCCAGCAGCTTAGCAGGTTTGGGGGGAGAGACCCAGTACTTC,CASSLAGLGGETQYF
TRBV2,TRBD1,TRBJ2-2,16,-,TGTGCCAGCAGGGGACAGGGAACGACGAACACCGGGGAGCTGTTTTTT,CASRGQGTTNTGELFF
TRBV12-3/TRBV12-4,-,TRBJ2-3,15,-,TGTGCCAGCAGTTTAGTGACCTTCGGCACAGATACGCAGTATTTT,CASSLVTFGTDTQYF
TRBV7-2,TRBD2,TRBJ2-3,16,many,TGTGCCAGCAGCCTACTAGCGGGGGCTAGCACAGATACGCAGTATTTT,CASSLLAGASTDTQYF
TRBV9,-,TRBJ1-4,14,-,TGTGCCAGCAGCGTAGAAGGGGGGTATGAAAAACTGTTTTTT,CASSVEGGYEKLFF
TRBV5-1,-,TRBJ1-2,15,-,TGCGCCAGCAGCTTGTCTGACAGTGGAAAGTCTGGCTACACCTTC,CASSLSDSGKSGYTF
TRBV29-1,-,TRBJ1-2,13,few,TGCAGCGTTGGTCCACCGGGGGGATATGGCTACACCTTC,CSVGPPGGYGYTF
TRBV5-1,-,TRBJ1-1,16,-,TGCGCCAGCAGCCGTACACAACAGGGAAGGAACACTGAAGCTTTCTTT,CASSRTQQGRNTEAFF